This T cell receptor beta chain is drawn from a study of blood T cell repertoires in COVID-19. For the study at large: Acute and convalescent COVID-19 specimens originated in the United States, Italy and Spain. Sources were T cells, B-cell-depleted T cells, or PBMCs; the material itself was cDNA or gDNA.

In the original analysis: Reference gene primer amplification gave nucleated cell count estimates. Using immunoSEQ multiplex PCR, the repertoire was profiled, and TCRdb retains in-frame clones only, with some absent. That table supplies the V and J calls and clone size; D and trimming were determined from the DNA. The sample shows approximately 260,000 clones, approximately 78% of them seen only once. Trimming took off 2 bases at V and 1 base at J, with 8 bases between the two ends. The germline gives CDR1 MNHEY, CDR2 SMNVEV (reference sequence). The CDR3 sequence is 14 residues long. Sequencing input: peripheral blood. This clonotype was obtained from a woman in her fifties or sixties with active or convalescent COVID-19. The chain employs TRBV27 and TRBJ1-2, with D perhaps TRBD1 (5 bases). CDR3 sequence: CASSLGRDNYGYTF. In nucleotides, the CDR3 is TGTGCCAGCAGTTTAGGCAGGGATAACTATGGCTACACCTTC.